This entry features one T cell receptor beta chain sequence. The sample belongs to a study of blood T cell repertoires in COVID-19. Across the whole study: The samples span acute and convalescent COVID-19 from the United States, Italy and Spain. T cells, B-cell-depleted T cells, or PBMCs supplied cDNA or gDNA.

Per the authors' pipeline: Amplification from reference gene primers served as the basis for estimated nucleated cell counts. TCRdb's table, derived via immunoSEQ multiplex PCR, lists solely in-frame clones and lacks some. Clone size and V and J calls were adopted from that table, with D and trimming inferred from the DNA. This table has over 90,000 clones, 65% to 85% appearing once. Germline V gene sequence: CDR1 LGHDT, CDR2 YNNKEL (reference sequence). The V segment lost 4 bases and the J segment 6 bases; nucleotides outside the gene matches: 11. CDR3 length: 16 residues. The specimen sequenced was peripheral blood. The V and J genes are TRBV3-1 (or the pseudogene TRBV3-2) and TRBJ2-3; 9 nucleotides match TRBD2. The sequence was obtained from a man aged 80 or over with active or convalescent COVID-19. The CDR3 region is CASSPLRGGAPDTQYF. The CDR3 bases are TGTGCCAGCAGCCCCCTTCGCGGGGGGGCCCCCGATACGCAGTATTTT.